This TCR beta chain derives from a study of CD8+ T cells in alopecia areata. Study-level results: Numerous clones, expanded in lesions, remained in scalp and blood during tofacitinib. There was only one nonresponder, so it was unclear how baseline CD8+ expansion relates to response.

A note on this clone: Its antigen remains unknown.

The CDR3 spans 14 residues. Germline V gene lookup returns CDR1 SGHNT and CDR2 YYREEE (reference sequence). V lost 2 bases and J lost 6; bases outside the gene matches: 1. Extracted from the samples, RNA was reverse transcribed into cDNA to serve as the sequencing template. The table came from immunoSEQ multiplex PCR; TCRdb's copy has only in-frame clones and leaves some out. The repertoire holds 200,000 to 250,000 clones, about 50% seen once, with more than 1.5% in the top ten. The treatment: oral pan-JAK inhibitor, 5-10 mg twice daily. This clonotype originated in a human donor with alopecia areata. The chain has TRBV5-4 and TRBJ1-6, with TRBD1 matching 8 bases. The sequences come from CD4+ T cells sorted from blood, collected at week 4, from a patient treated with tofacitinib. In DNA form, the CDR3 reads TGTGCCAGCAGCTTTGGACAGGGTAATTCACCCCTCCACTTT. The encoded protein is CASSFGQGNSPLHF.